These 11 T cell receptor beta chains originate from one sample sequenced in a study of response to subunit inactivated influenza vaccine. TCRdb re-called the RT-PCR reads with MiXCR, one entry per CDR3 protein. In the table there are approximately 200,000 distinct CDR3 sequences, approximately 15% of which are singletons. This specimen was CD8+ T cells sorted from PBMCs, taken more than 4 days after vaccination. Source of these receptors: a man aged 50 to 59 who received an inactivated influenza vaccine.

This clonotype was seen a handful of times. This sequence joins TRBV11-2 and TRBJ2-7, with 14 bases identical to TRBD2. The CDR3 has 19 residues. In germline, CDR1 is SGHAT, CDR2 FQNNGV. Unmatched junction bases numbered 16, after V lost 5 bases and J lost 4 bases. CDR3 sequence: CASSRGLGQGLAGVYEQYF. The CDR3 DNA follows: TGTGCCAGCAGCCGGGGGCTTGGGCAGGGACTAGCGGGAGTGTACGAGCAGTACTTC.

This clonotype was picked up a small number of times. The CDR3 loop reads CASSMGPYNEQFF. The DNA of the CDR3 is TGTGCCAGCAGCATGGGCCCTTACAATGAGCAGTTCTTC. V gene TRBV7-2 combines with J gene TRBJ2-1; D gene uncertain. CDR3 length: 13 amino acids. Trimming removed 5 bases at V and 4 bases at J, with 9 bases between. The V gene's germline CDR1 is SGHTA and CDR2 FQGNSA.

This clonotype has a handful of counts. The chain employs TRBV7-9 and TRBJ1-6, with a weak D call TRBD1 (6 bases). Per the germline V gene, CDR1 is SEHNR and CDR2 is FQNEAQ (reference sequence). This CDR3 region has 16 residues. Trimming cost V 0 bases and J 10 bases, with 16 bases left between them. This CDR3 is CASSLASRGMGSPLHF. DNA of the CDR3: TGTGCCAGCAGCTTAGCCTCTAGGGGGATGGGATCACCCCTCCACTTT.

V gene TRBV28 combines with J gene TRBJ2-1, with D unclear. V was trimmed by 9 bases and J by 3 bases, leaving 15 bases between them. From germline, CDR1 is MDHEN and CDR2 SYDVKM. The CDR3 runs 14 residues. In DNA form, the CDR3 reads TGTGCCAGTACTCCTTTAGGGTACTACAATGAGCAGTTCTTC. This encodes CASTPLGYYNEQFF.

V and J are TRBV19 and TRBJ1-2; 7 nucleotides match TRBD1. Looked up from germline, CDR1 is LNHDA and CDR2 is SQIVND (reference sequence). The CDR3 totals 13 residues. Losses at the gene ends were 3 bases for V and 3 bases for J; bases not matched to a gene: 1. This CDR3 is CASSMGTDYGYTF. In nucleotides, the CDR3 is TGTGCCAGTAGTATGGGGACAGACTATGGCTACACCTTC.

CDR3 sequence reads: CASSLVPGFRELFF. CDR3 nucleotides: TGTGCCAGCAGTTTAGTGCCGGGTTTTCGGGAGCTGTTTTTT. The genes are TRBV28 and TRBJ2-2, with D uncertain. Germline V gene lookup returns CDR1 MDHEN and CDR2 SYDVKM. This CDR3 has 14 amino acids. Trimming took 2 bases from V and 9 from J, leaving 13 bases between them.

The chain links TRBV10-2 to TRBJ2-7; 8 bases line up with TRBD1. After removal of 0 bases from V and 3 bases from J, the junction contained 13 bases not matched to a gene. Germline V gene sequence: CDR1 WSHSY, CDR2 SAAADI. The CDR3 runs to 18 residues. The chain's CDR3 is CASSESGIGRTGYYEQYF. The CDR3 DNA reads TGCGCCAGCAGTGAGTCGGGTATTGGTAGGACAGGGTACTACGAGCAGTACTTC.

There are a few counts of this clonotype. CDR3 in amino acids: CASSRGTGGWNTGELFF. The CDR3 nucleotides are TGTGCCAGCAGTCGGGGGACAGGGGGCTGGAACACCGGGGAGCTGTTTTTT. V is TRBV7-9 and J is TRBJ2-2, with TRBD1 matching 12 bases. The CDR3 sequence is 17 residues long. CDR1 is SEHNR, CDR2 FQNEAQ, per germline (reference sequence). The V segment lost 6 bases and the J segment 1 base; nucleotides outside the gene matches: 6.

This clonotype was found a few times. The genes are TRBV7-9 and TRBJ2-7; maybe TRBD2 (6 bases). The CDR3 loop spans 16 amino acids. V was clipped by 3 bases and J by 3 bases, with 18 bases between them. From germline, CDR1 is SEHNR and CDR2 FQNEAQ (reference sequence). The CDR3 loop is CASSLPEGKVLYEQYF. The DNA of the CDR3 is TGTGCCAGCAGCTTGCCGGAGGGAAAGGTCCTCTACGAGCAGTACTTC.

This clonotype was observed once. This may be a read error: a much more frequent sequence differs by one nucleotide. The chain joins TRBV10-3 to TRBJ2-7; D possibly uses TRBD1 or TRBD2 (5 bases each). Gene TRBJ2-1 matches the end of the DNA better, so the J call may be wrong. The CDR3 has 13 amino acids. Germline values: CDR1 ENHRY, CDR2 SYGVKD. CDR3 coding DNA: TGTGCCATCTCTATGTTGGTGGGGGACGAGCAGTTCTTC. The encoded protein is CAISMLVGDEQFF.

This clonotype has just a few counts. The CDR3 DNA reads as TGCGCCAGCAGCCAAACACTAGCGGGGGGGCACAATGAGCAGTTCTTC. It codes for CASSQTLAGGHNEQFF. The J gene is TRBJ2-1, the V gene TRBV4-1; 13 positions agree with TRBD2. Germline V gene sequence: CDR1 MGHRA, CDR2 YSYEKL. After removal of 2 bases from V and 5 bases from J, the junction contained 3 bases not matched to a gene. The CDR3 loop spans 16 amino acids.